The 15 T cell receptor beta chains listed next were all sequenced from one sample in a study of T cells in Graves' hyperthyroidism and ophthalmopathy. Researchers amplified the TCR beta CDR3 regions from RNA transcripts. The study used the HTBI primer set for a first-round RT-PCR of the TCR CDR3. TCRdb re-analysed the multiplex PCR reads in MiXCR, keeping a single row per CDR3 protein. The table records under 800,000 distinct CDR3 sequences, less than 15% of them present only once. Sequencing was performed on blood. Source of these receptors: a woman between 18 and 30 years old with Graves' hyperthyroidism.

At least ten counts were recorded for this clonotype. The rearrangement links TRBV11-3 to TRBJ2-1; tentatively, D is TRBD2 (5 bases). The CDR3 runs 13 residues. The germline V gene encodes CDR1 SGHNT and CDR2 YENEEA. V lost 1 base and J lost 6, with 7 bases in between. CDR3 bases: TGTGCCAGCAGCTTAGGGACTGCCAATGAGCAGTTCTTC. Amino acid sequence: CASSLGTANEQFF.

This clonotype was observed many times. V gene TRBV11-2 combines with J gene TRBJ2-1; TRBD1 aligns across 7 bases. The J segment lost 5 bases and the V segment lost 3 bases, leaving 13 bases of the junction unmatched. Germline V gene lookup returns CDR1 SGHAT and CDR2 FQNNGV. The CDR3 covers 17 residues. The CDR3 is CASSLDPRDSWNNEQFF. The CDR3 region has the DNA TGTGCCAGCAGCTTGGATCCCCGGGACAGCTGGAACAATGAGCAGTTCTTC.

A few counts support this clonotype. The chain recombines TRBV9 with TRBJ2-5; TRBD1 is a possible D gene (9 bases). Trimming cost V 4 bases and J 2 bases, with 18 bases left between them. Germline lookup yields CDR1 SGDLS and CDR2 YYNGEE. CDR3 length: 16 amino acids. Here the CDR3 DNA reads TGTGCCAGCAGCCCCCGGGGGGGGACAGGGCAAGAGACCCAGTACTTC. Translation: CASSPRGGTGQETQYF.

There are many counts of this clonotype. This chain uses TRBV7-2 with TRBJ2-2; tentative D call: TRBD1 (5 bases). The V and J ends lost 8 bases and 5 bases respectively, with 12 bases between them. This CDR3 has 13 residues. Germline V gene data show CDR1 as SGHTA and CDR2 as FQGNSA. CDR3 bases: TGTGCCAGCGGGGCGCAGGGAACCGGGGAGCTGTTTTTT. Protein: CASGAQGTGELFF.

This clonotype was seen a few times. The genes are TRBV6-5 and TRBJ1-2, with D unclear. V dropped 2 bases and J dropped 8 bases, with 21 bases sitting between them. From germline, CDR1 is MNHEY and CDR2 SVGAGI. CDR3 size: 16 residues. This CDR3 is CASSYAARHRSTGYTF. The CDR3 coding sequence is TGTGCCAGCAGTTACGCGGCGCGGCACCGTTCTACGGGCTACACCTTC.

In its sample, this clonotype was seen a few times. This chain joins TRBV5-4 and TRBJ1-1; D unclear. With 0 bases removed from V and 3 bases from J, the gap between germline ends came to 9 bases. Germline loops: CDR1 SGHNT, CDR2 YYREEE (reference sequence). The CDR3 sequence is 14 residues long. CDR3 sequence reads: CASSLGGADTEAFF. Here the CDR3 DNA reads TGTGCCAGCAGCTTGGGGGGAGCCGACACTGAAGCTTTCTTT.

V usage is TRBV5-4 and J usage is TRBJ2-1, with D perhaps TRBD1 or TRBD2 (5 bases each). Trimming left V 7 bases short and J 8 bases short, with 10 bases between. The CDR3 is 11 residues long. Germline-derived CDR1 and CDR2 are SGHNT and YYREEE (reference sequence). CDR3 loop: CASPMGDEQFF. DNA of the CDR3: TGTGCCAGCCCAATGGGGGATGAGCAGTTCTTC.

This clonotype occurred many times. The J gene is TRBJ1-1, the V gene TRBV11-2; D gene ambiguous. This CDR3 spans 16 amino acids. Germline assignment: CDR1 SGHAT and CDR2 FQNNGV. Trimming left V 0 bases short and J 4 bases short, with 15 bases between. CDR3 nucleotide sequence: TGTGCCAGCAGCTTAGAGCGGGGATATTTGGGCACTGAAGCTTTCTTT. Residues: CASSLERGYLGTEAFF.

This sequence joins TRBV29-1 and TRBJ2-5; the D gene could be TRBD1 or TRBD2 (5 bases each). This CDR3 region has 13 residues. Deletions cut 4 bases from V and 4 bases from J, with 13 bases between. Germline-derived CDR1 and CDR2 are SQVTM and ANQGSEA. The CDR3 coding sequence is TGCAGCGTTGGTTGGGGGATGGGAGAGACCCAGTACTTC. This codes for CSVGWGMGETQYF. The entire variable domain, with the rest obtained from reference TRBV29-1 and TRBJ2-5, is as follows: SAVISQKPSRDICQRGTSLTIQCQVDSQVTMMFWYRQQPGQSLTLIATANQGSEATYESGFVIDKFPISRPNLTFSTLTVSNMSPEDSSIYLCSVGWGMGETQYFGPGTRLLVL.

The sample holds a few counts of this clonotype. This chain uses TRBV6-2 or TRBV6-3 with TRBJ2-6; D ambiguous. Trimming shortened V by 2 bases and J by 0 bases, and 2 bases separated the two germline ends. In germline, CDR1 is MNHEY, CDR2 SVGEGT. This CDR3 region has 14 residues. The CDR3 region has the DNA TGTGCCAGCAGTTACCTCTCTGGGGCCAACGTCCTGACTTTC. Translating gives CASSYLSGANVLTF.

The chain couples TRBV2 to TRBJ2-5, with a weak D call TRBD2 (6 bases). CDR3 length equals 13 residues. CDR1 is SNHLY and CDR2 is FYNNEI in the germline V gene. V shed 2 bases and J shed 13 bases, with 17 bases lying between them. The CDR3 DNA reads as TGTGCCAGCAGTGAATCATTCTTTCCGGGACTGTACTTC. It yields the protein CASSESFFPGLYF.

This clonotype was seen more than once but under ten times. The chain uses TRBV24-1 and TRBJ1-2, with 9 nucleotides matching TRBD1. The trim removed 3 bases at V and 8 bases at J, leaving 9 bases unmatched. CDR1 is KGHDR, CDR2 SFDVKD, per germline. This CDR3 has 15 residues. The CDR3 loop reads CATSDPSGQGGGYTF. The CDR3 DNA sequence: TGTGCCACCAGTGATCCCTCGGGACAGGGAGGAGGCTACACCTTC.

There are many counts of this clonotype. This chain connects TRBV20-1 to TRBJ2-7, with 8 bases fitting TRBD1. The CDR3 contains 13 residues. Losses at the gene ends were 6 bases for V and 4 bases for J; bases not matched to a gene: 8. Per germline, CDR1 DFQATT and CDR2 SNEGSKA (reference sequence). The CDR3 bases are TGCAGTGCGCTGAAAACAGGGGGATACGAGCAGTACTTC. Its translation: CSALKTGGYEQYF.

The genes are TRBV5-1 and TRBJ1-2; maybe TRBD1 (6 bases). V was trimmed by 4 bases and J by 8 bases, leaving 15 bases between them. This CDR3 spans 13 amino acids. Per germline, CDR1 SGHRS and CDR2 YFSETQ. The CDR3 DNA reads as TGCGCCAGCAGCCGCACAGGGCAGGAGGGCTACACCTTC. It yields the protein CASSRTGQEGYTF. Looking up the rest from reference TRBV5-1 and TRBJ1-2 gives the full variable domain: KAGVTQTPRYLIKTRGQQVTLSCSPISGHRSVSWYQQTPGQGLQFLFEYFSETQRNKGNFPGRFSGRQFSNSRSEMNVSTLELGDSALYLCASSRTGQEGYTFGSGTRLTVV.

This clonotype was counted ten times or more. This chain links TRBV15 with TRBJ2-2, with D possibly being TRBD2 (5 bases). The CDR3 length is 16 residues. Germline V gene lookup returns CDR1 LNHNV and CDR2 YYDKDF (reference sequence). The ends were cut back, 3 bases at V and 5 bases at J, with 16 bases in the middle. In DNA form, the CDR3 reads TGTGCCACCAGCAGCCGACTATCATACGTTACCGGGGAGCTGTTTTTT. Translating it yields CATSSRLSYVTGELFF.